This passage covers 21 T cell receptor beta chains from one sample sequenced in a study of shared clonotypes between healthy human individuals. TCRdb's copy holds only in-frame clones and misses some; the assay was immunoSEQ multiplex PCR. This sample has around 1 million clones, with less than 85% found just once. Sequencing used memory CD4+ T cells sorted from blood. Subset defined: CD45RA-negative fraction. All receptors derive from a young man in good health.

V is TRBV6-4 and J is TRBJ2-7, with 11 bases aligning to TRBD2. V gave up 7 bases and J gave up 0 bases; unmatched junction bases: 2. The CDR3 is 14 residues long. Germline CDR1 MRHNA, CDR2 SNTAGT. CDR3 nucleotides: TGTGCCAGCATGGGACTAGCGGACTCCTACGAGCAGTACTTC. Encoded protein: CASMGLADSYEQYF.

In the case of this clone: In the same sample, other DNA sequences code for this CDR3. Here the CDR3 reads CASSEATYEQYF. CDR3 DNA sequence: TGTGCCAGCAGTGAAGCTACCTACGAGCAGTACTTC. The J gene is TRBJ2-7, the V gene TRBV2; D is undetermined. The CDR3 is 12 residues long. V lost 0 bases and J 2 bases, leaving 2 bases between the germline ends. Germline V CDR1 and CDR2: SNHLY, FYNNEI. The complete variable domain, with remaining parts taken from reference TRBV2 and TRBJ2-7, reads EPEVTQTPSHQVTQMGQEVILRCVPISNHLYFYWYRQILGQKVEFLVSFYNNEISEKSEIFDDQFSVERPDGSNFTLKIRSTKLEDSAMYFCASSEATYEQYFGPGTRLTVT.

The chain employs TRBV7-3 and TRBJ2-2; 7 bases agree with TRBD1. Germline CDR1 SGHTA, CDR2 FQGTGA. Trimming removed 4 bases from V and 7 bases from J; junction bases left unmatched: 12. CDR3 size: 16 residues. The CDR3 DNA reads TGTGCCAGCAGCTCCATGGGCAGGGGGATCGACGGGGAGCTGTTTTTT. Translation gives CASSSMGRGIDGELFF. Full variable domain (missing parts from reference TRBV7-3 and TRBJ2-2): GAGVSQTPSNKVTEKGKYVELRCDPISGHTALYWYRQSLGQGPEFLIYFQGTGAADDSGLPNDRFFAVRPEGSVSTLKIQRTERGDSAVYLCASSSMGRGIDGELFFGEGSRLTVL.

This clone was found a few times. The J gene is TRBJ1-6, the V gene TRBV21-1; the D call in the table, TRBD1, was not verified against the DNA. TRBV21-1 is given as a pseudogene. CDR3 length equals 16 residues. CDR3 in DNA: TGTGCCAGCAGCACCCGGACAGGGGTCTATAATTCACCCCTCCACTTT. Residues: CASSTRTGVYNSPLHF.

The J gene is TRBJ2-7, the V gene TRBV2, with TRBD1 matching over 7 bases. Per germline, CDR1 SNHLY and CDR2 FYNNEI. This CDR3 is 15 amino acids long. Losses at the gene ends were 5 bases for V and 2 bases for J; bases not matched to a gene: 9. The DNA for the CDR3 is TGTGCCAGCAGTCTCAACAGGGGATCCCCCTACGAGCAGTACTTC. The encoded protein is CASSLNRGSPYEQYF.

The rearrangement links TRBV6-6 to TRBJ1-5; 7 bases map to TRBD1. Germline V lookup: CDR1 MNHNY, CDR2 SVGAGI (reference sequence). V lost 6 bases, J lost 1 base, and 6 bases stayed unmatched. This CDR3 is 15 amino acids long. In DNA form, the CDR3 reads TGTGCCAGCAGAACTGAGGGGGCGAGCAATCAGCCCCAGCATTTT. Its protein is CASRTEGASNQPQHF.

This clone was observed once. This chain links TRBV10-3 with TRBJ2-1; the match to TRBD2 covers 8 bases. V shed 3 bases, J shed 7 bases, and the junction held 8 bases outside the gene matches. CDR3 size: 15 residues. Germline lookup yields CDR1 ENHRY and CDR2 SYGVKD. CDR3 loop: CAISESGGPPNEQFF. The CDR3 DNA reads TGTGCCATCAGTGAATCGGGAGGGCCCCCTAATGAGCAGTTCTTC.

The chain employs TRBV9 and TRBJ2-7, with D perhaps matching TRBD2 (6 bases). CDR3 length equals 16 residues. CDR1 is SGDLS, CDR2 YYNGEE, per germline. The V end lost 0 bases, the J end lost 0 bases, and 13 bases lay between the germline ends. The CDR3 is CASSVGGGPNSYEQYF. CDR3 in DNA: TGTGCCAGCAGCGTAGGGGGAGGACCAAACTCCTACGAGCAGTACTTC.

The gene calls are TRBV6-6 and TRBJ1-1; no clear D. CDR1 and CDR2 (germline): MNHNY, SVGAGI (reference sequence). The CDR3 loop spans 14 amino acids. Trimming pared 2 bases from V and 5 bases from J, leaving 12 bases between. CDR3 protein: CASSYQGEETEAFF. The CDR3 DNA is TGTGCCAGCAGTTACCAAGGAGAGGAGACTGAAGCTTTCTTT.

The chain recombines TRBV6-1 with TRBJ1-1; D perhaps matches TRBD1 (6 bases). V lost 0 bases and J lost 5, with 10 bases in between. CDR3 size: 14 residues. Germline assignment: CDR1 MNHNS and CDR2 SASEGT. The CDR3 loop is CASSEAPGATEAFF. The CDR3, as DNA: TGTGCCAGCAGTGAAGCGCCAGGGGCGACTGAAGCTTTCTTT.

This chain links TRBV7-9 with TRBJ1-2; D unresolved. Germline assignment: CDR1 SEHNR and CDR2 FQNEAQ (reference sequence). Trimming removed 1 base from V and 0 bases from J, with 12 bases in between. The CDR3 is 16 amino acids. The CDR3 DNA reads as TGTGCCAGCAGCTTAGTGGTAGGCCAAACTAACTATGGCTACACCTTC. The encoded protein is CASSLVVGQTNYGYTF.

This clone came up a few times. The chain joins TRBV7-2 to TRBJ2-1; D is undetermined. This CDR3 comprises 15 residues. V was cut by 2 bases and J by 1 base, with 9 bases left in between. Germline V gene sequence: CDR1 SGHTA, CDR2 FQGNSA. This CDR3 reads CASSLSYGSYNEQFF. Here the CDR3 DNA reads TGTGCCAGCAGCTTATCCTACGGTTCCTACAATGAGCAGTTCTTC.

The chain recombines TRBV28 with TRBJ2-3; 11 bases map to TRBD2. Germline V CDR1 and CDR2: MDHEN, SYDVKM. The CDR3 totals 16 residues. With V trimmed by 8 bases and J by 1 base, 8 bases remained unmatched. The CDR3 spells CASYSGRARRTDTQYF. Here the CDR3 DNA reads TGTGCCAGCTATAGCGGGAGGGCACGCCGCACAGATACGCAGTATTTT.

This chain joins TRBV6-1 and TRBJ1-4; 8 positions match TRBD1. Germline CDR1 reads MNHNS; CDR2 reads SASEGT. The J segment lost 7 bases and the V segment lost 2 bases, leaving 3 bases of the junction unmatched. The CDR3 covers 14 residues. This CDR3 reads CASSERRGREKLFF. Here the CDR3 DNA reads TGTGCCAGCAGTGAACGCAGGGGGCGTGAAAAACTGTTTTTT.

The chain recombines TRBV6-5 with TRBJ1-2; TRBD1 might be the D (5 bases). V shed 0 bases and J shed 2 bases, with 10 bases lying between them. This CDR3 contains 15 residues. CDR1 MNHEY and CDR2 SVGAGI come from the germline V gene. The CDR3 region is CASSYSPRVNYGYTF. The CDR3 nucleotides are TGTGCCAGCAGTTACTCACCCAGGGTCAACTATGGCTACACCTTC.

This rearrangement joins TRBV4-3 to TRBJ1-1; D uncertain. CDR1 is LGHNA, CDR2 YSLEER, per germline. The CDR3 consists of 15 residues. V dropped 0 bases and J dropped 1 base, with 9 bases sitting between them. The CDR3 DNA reads TGCGCCAGCAGCCAAGATCTAAACCCGAACACTGAAGCTTTCTTT. Its protein product is CASSQDLNPNTEAFF.

V is TRBV29-1 and J is TRBJ2-7, with D possibly TRBD2 on 6 matching bases. V was cut by 4 bases and J by 0 bases, with 10 bases left in between. Germline V lookup: CDR1 SQVTM, CDR2 ANQGSEA. The CDR3 loop spans 13 amino acids. The CDR3 loop is CSVGGRLSYEQYF. In DNA, the CDR3 is TGCAGCGTTGGGGGGAGGCTCTCCTACGAGCAGTACTTC.

V is TRBV6-1 and J is TRBJ1-2; D remains ambiguous. This CDR3 is 12 amino acids long. The V gene's germline CDR1 is MNHNS and CDR2 SASEGT. With 6 bases removed from V and 8 bases from J, the gap between germline ends came to 13 bases. The CDR3 DNA reads as TGTGCCAGCAGGATAGGGTCTATAGGCTACACCTTC. This sequence encodes CASRIGSIGYTF.

This clone came up once. This CDR3 is also generated by other DNA sequences in the sample. J is TRBJ2-5 and V is TRBV6-5; D might be TRBD1 (7 bases). Germline V gives CDR1 MNHEY, CDR2 SVGAGI. The V and J ends lost 5 bases and 7 bases respectively, with 8 bases between them. This CDR3 is 11 amino acids long. Here the CDR3 DNA reads TGTGCCAGCAGTCAGGGGGGGACCCAGTACTTC. It translates to CASSQGGTQYF.

The V and J genes are TRBV11-2 and TRBJ2-7; perhaps TRBD1 as D (6 bases). Trimming cost V 5 bases and J 6 bases, with 17 bases left between them. CDR3 length equals 14 residues. Germline V gene data show CDR1 as SGHAT and CDR2 as FQNNGV. The CDR3 protein is CASSPIFGQLEQYF. The DNA of the CDR3 is TGTGCCAGCAGCCCAATCTTCGGACAGCTCGAGCAGTACTTC.

This clone turned up a few times. The genes are TRBV14 and TRBJ1-2, with TRBD1 as a possible D gene (5 bases). Looked up from germline, CDR1 is SGHDN and CDR2 is FVKESK. There are 14 residues in the CDR3. The V gene lost 1 base and the J gene lost 7 bases, with 13 bases spanning the gap. Here the CDR3 DNA reads TGTGCCAGCAGCCAAGGACATGGGGCCTCTGGCTACACCTTC. It encodes CASSQGHGASGYTF.